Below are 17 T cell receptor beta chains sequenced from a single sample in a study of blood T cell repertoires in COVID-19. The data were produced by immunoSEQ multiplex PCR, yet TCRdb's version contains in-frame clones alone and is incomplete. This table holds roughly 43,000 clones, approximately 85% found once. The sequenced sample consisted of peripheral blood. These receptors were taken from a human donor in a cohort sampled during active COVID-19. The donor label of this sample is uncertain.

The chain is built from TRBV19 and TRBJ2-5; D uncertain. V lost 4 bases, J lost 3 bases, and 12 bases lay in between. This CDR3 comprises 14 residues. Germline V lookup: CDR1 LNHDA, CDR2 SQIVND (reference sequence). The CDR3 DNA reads TGTGCCAGTAGTAGTGAAAAGAACAAAGAGACCCAGTACTTC. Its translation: CASSSEKNKETQYF. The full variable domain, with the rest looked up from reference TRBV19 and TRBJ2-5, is DGGITQSPKYLFRKEGQNVTLSCEQNLNHDAMYWYRQDPGQGLRLIYYSQIVNDFQKGDIAEGYSVSREKKESFPLTVTSAQKNPTAFYLCASSSEKNKETQYFGPGTRLLVL.

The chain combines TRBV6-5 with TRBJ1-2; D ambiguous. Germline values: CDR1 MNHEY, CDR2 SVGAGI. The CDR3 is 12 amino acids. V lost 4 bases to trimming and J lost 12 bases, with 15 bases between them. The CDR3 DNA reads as TGTGCCAGCAGTTCCCTGTCTGGCCTCAACACCTTC. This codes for CASSSLSGLNTF.

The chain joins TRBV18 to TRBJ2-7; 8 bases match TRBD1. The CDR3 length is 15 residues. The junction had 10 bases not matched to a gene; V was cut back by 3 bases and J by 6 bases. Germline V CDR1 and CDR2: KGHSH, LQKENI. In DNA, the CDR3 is TGTGCCAGCTCACCTCTCCAGGGGGCGAGAGGCGAGCAGTACTTC. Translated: CASSPLQGARGEQYF.

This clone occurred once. CDR3 coding DNA: TGTGCCAGCAGCTCGTTGCGCAGGGTGGGCACTGAAGCTTTCTTT. Its protein product is CASSSLRRVGTEAFF. This chain joins TRBV7-2 and TRBJ1-1; possibly TRBD1 for D (5 bases). CDR1 SGHTA and CDR2 FQGNSA come from the germline V gene. V lost 4 bases and J 4 bases, leaving 16 bases between the germline ends. This CDR3 comprises 15 residues. Filled out from reference TRBV7-2 and TRBJ1-1, the complete variable domain reads GAGVSQSPSNKVTEKGKDVELRCDPISGHTALYWYRQSLGQGLEFLIYFQGNSAPDKSGLPSDRFSAERTGGSVSTLTIQRTQQEDSAVYLCASSSLRRVGTEAFFGQGTRLTVV.

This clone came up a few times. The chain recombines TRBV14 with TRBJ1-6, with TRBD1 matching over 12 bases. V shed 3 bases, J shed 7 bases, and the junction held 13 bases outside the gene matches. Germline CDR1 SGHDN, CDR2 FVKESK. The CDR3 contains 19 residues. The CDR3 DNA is TGTGCCAGCAGCCAGTACCACACCGGGACAGGGGGCCGGAATTCACCCCTCCACTTT. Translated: CASSQYHTGTGGRNSPLHF.

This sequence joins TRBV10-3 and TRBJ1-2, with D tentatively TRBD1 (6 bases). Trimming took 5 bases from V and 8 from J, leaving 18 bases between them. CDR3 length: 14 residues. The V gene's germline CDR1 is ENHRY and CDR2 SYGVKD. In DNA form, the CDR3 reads TGTGCCATCAGTATTAGGGGGGGCTCTGACGGCTACACCTTC. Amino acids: CAISIRGGSDGYTF.

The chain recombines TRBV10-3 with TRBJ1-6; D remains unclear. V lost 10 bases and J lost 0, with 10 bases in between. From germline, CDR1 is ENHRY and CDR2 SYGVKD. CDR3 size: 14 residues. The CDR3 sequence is CATLGSSYNSPLHF. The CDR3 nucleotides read TGTGCCACCCTAGGGAGCTCCTATAATTCACCCCTCCACTTT.

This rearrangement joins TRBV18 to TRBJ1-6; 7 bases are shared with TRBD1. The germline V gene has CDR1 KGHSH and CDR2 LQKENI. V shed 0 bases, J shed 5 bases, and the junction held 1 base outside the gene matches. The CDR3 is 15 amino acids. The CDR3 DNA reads TGTGCCAGCTCACCACCGGGACAGAATAATTCACCCCTCCACTTT. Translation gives CASSPPGQNNSPLHF.

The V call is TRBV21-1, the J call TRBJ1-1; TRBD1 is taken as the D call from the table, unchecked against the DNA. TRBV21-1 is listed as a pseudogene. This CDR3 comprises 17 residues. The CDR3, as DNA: TGTGCCAGCAGCAGAAAGCCGGGACAGCAAGTAAACACTGAAGCTTTCTTT. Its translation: CASSRKPGQQVNTEAFF.

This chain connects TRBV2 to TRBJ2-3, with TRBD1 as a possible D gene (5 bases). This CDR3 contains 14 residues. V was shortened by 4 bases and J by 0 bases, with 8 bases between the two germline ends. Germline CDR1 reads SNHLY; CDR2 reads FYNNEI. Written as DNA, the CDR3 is TGTGCCAGCAGTGGACAGCGCAGCACAGATACGCAGTATTTT. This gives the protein CASSGQRSTDTQYF.

The CDR3 here is CASSSGGEQYF. Here the CDR3 DNA reads TGTGCCAGCAGCTCAGGGGGCGAGCAGTACTTC. This sequence joins TRBV7-8 and TRBJ2-7; the match to TRBD1 covers 7 bases. This CDR3 contains 11 residues. Germline lookup yields CDR1 SGHVS and CDR2 FQNEAQ. After removal of 4 bases from V and 6 bases from J, the junction contained 0 bases not matched to a gene.

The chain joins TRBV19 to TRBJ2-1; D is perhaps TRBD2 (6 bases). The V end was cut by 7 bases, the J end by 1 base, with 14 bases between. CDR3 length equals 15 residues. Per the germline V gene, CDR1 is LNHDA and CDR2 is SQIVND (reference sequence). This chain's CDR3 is CASTPIGGSYNEQFF. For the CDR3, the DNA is TGTGCCAGTACACCCATCGGGGGATCCTACAATGAGCAGTTCTTC.

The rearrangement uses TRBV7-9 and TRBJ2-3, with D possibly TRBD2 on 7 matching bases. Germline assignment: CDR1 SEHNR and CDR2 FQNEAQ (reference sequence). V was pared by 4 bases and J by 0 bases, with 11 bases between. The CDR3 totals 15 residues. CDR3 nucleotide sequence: TGTGCCAGCAGCTCGGGGGGCTATAGCACAGATACGCAGTATTTT. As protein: CASSSGGYSTDTQYF.

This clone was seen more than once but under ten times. CDR3 region: CASSYSKEGTYEQYF. The CDR3 DNA follows: TGTGCCAGCAGTTACTCGAAGGAGGGGACCTACGAGCAGTACTTC. This chain connects TRBV6-5 to TRBJ2-7; tentatively, D is TRBD2 (6 bases). This CDR3 contains 15 residues. Between the trimmed V and J ends, which lost 0 bases and 2 bases, there was a span of 11 bases. Germline CDR1 and CDR2: MNHEY and SVGAGI.

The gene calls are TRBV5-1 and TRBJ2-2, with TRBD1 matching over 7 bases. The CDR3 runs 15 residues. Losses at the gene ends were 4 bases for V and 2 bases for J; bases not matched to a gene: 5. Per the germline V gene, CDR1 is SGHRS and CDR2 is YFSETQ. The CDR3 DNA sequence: TGCGCCAGCAGCAAAACAGGGGCCAACACCGGGGAGCTGTTTTTT. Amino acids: CASSKTGANTGELFF.

The CDR3 DNA follows: TGTGCCACCCGTCCGGGACAGGGTAATCAGCCCCAGCATTTT. Its protein product is CATRPGQGNQPQHF. The chain links TRBV28 to TRBJ1-5; 9 nucleotides agree with TRBD1. Looked up from germline, CDR1 is MDHEN and CDR2 is SYDVKM. CDR3 length: 14 residues. Unmatched junction bases numbered 8, after V lost 10 bases and J lost 4 bases.

The CDR3 DNA reads as TGTGCCAGCAGTTACTCTACGGACAGGGCTCCCTATGGCTACACCTTC. This codes for CASSYSTDRAPYGYTF. The rearrangement joins TRBV6-5 to TRBJ1-2, with 8 bases lining up with TRBD1. V dropped 0 bases and J dropped 4; count of bases not matched to a gene: 7. The CDR3 sequence is 16 residues long. Germline V gene lookup returns CDR1 MNHEY and CDR2 SVGAGI.